Following are 18 T cell receptor beta chains from one sample sequenced in a study of cytomegalovirus exposure and HLA in healthy donors. This PCR relied on a set of 60 Vbeta primers and 13 Jbeta primers. Sequencing used immunoSEQ multiplex PCR; TCRdb keeps in-frame clones, though not all of them. The sample yields approximately 150,000 clones, approximately 80% seen once. The sample comprised PBMCs. The source of these receptors is a woman between 35 and 50 years old in good health and CMV-seronegative.

CDR3 loop: CASSMGDISEKLFF. CDR3 DNA: TGCGCCAGCAGCATGGGTGACATAAGTGAAAAACTGTTTTTT. This chain connects TRBV5-1 to TRBJ1-4; D gene unclear. Looked up from germline, CDR1 is SGHRS and CDR2 is YFSETQ. Trimming pared 4 bases from V and 7 bases from J, leaving 14 bases between. The CDR3 spans 14 residues.

The J gene is TRBJ2-5, the V gene TRBV2, with TRBD2 identical over 9 bases. The V segment lost 8 bases and the J segment 4 bases; nucleotides outside the gene matches: 11. Germline V gives CDR1 SNHLY, CDR2 FYNNEI. The CDR3 length is 15 residues. In DNA, the CDR3 is TGTGCCAGCGGGGGAATAGCGGGGGCTGGAGAGACCCAGTACTTC. Residues: CASGGIAGAGETQYF.

The gene calls are TRBV5-1 and TRBJ2-7; TRBD2 matches 13 bases. Germline V gene sequence: CDR1 SGHRS, CDR2 YFSETQ. The CDR3 is made up of 18 amino acids. The ends lost 4 bases at V and 0 bases at J; junction bases unmatched: 10. The CDR3 coding sequence is TGCGCCAGCAGCAGAGGATCGGGACTAGCGGGAAGCTCCTACGAGCAGTACTTC. Its protein product is CASSRGSGLAGSSYEQYF.

This chain uses TRBV27 with TRBJ1-5; tentative D call: TRBD1 (6 bases). This CDR3 has 14 amino acids. The germline V and J ends were trimmed by 7 bases and 2 bases, with 12 bases remaining between them. Germline values: CDR1 MNHEY, CDR2 SMNVEV (reference sequence). The CDR3 DNA follows: TGTGCCAGCACACAGGGTTTGGGCAATCAGCCCCAGCATTTT. Translating gives CASTQGLGNQPQHF.

The chain carries TRBV7-6 and TRBJ2-7; tentatively, D is TRBD1 (5 bases). CDR1 and CDR2 (germline): SGHVS, FNYEAQ. V lost 2 bases to trimming and J lost 2 bases, with 10 bases between them. The CDR3 is made up of 14 amino acids. The CDR3, as DNA: TGTGCCAGCAGCTTAAGGGGCAGAACCTACGAGCAGTACTTC. Protein: CASSLRGRTYEQYF.

V usage is TRBV5-1 and J usage is TRBJ2-1; TRBD1 matches 10 bases. With 4 bases clipped from V and 3 bases from J, the junction kept 13 bases outside the gene matches. The germline CDR1 and CDR2 sequences are SGHRS and YFSETQ. CDR3 length: 18 amino acids. CDR3 nucleotides: TGCGCCAGCAGCACGGAAGGGACAGGGGAGATAGGCTACAATGAGCAGTTCTTC. It specifies CASSTEGTGEIGYNEQFF.

V is TRBV6-1 and J is TRBJ2-7; 7 bases align to TRBD1. Germline values: CDR1 MNHNS, CDR2 SASEGT. J lost 3 bases, V lost 5 bases, and 4 bases had no gene match. The CDR3 is 13 amino acids. CDR3 loop: CASSRDRNYEQYF. CDR3 DNA sequence: TGTGCCAGCAGTCGGGACAGAAACTACGAGCAGTACTTC.

The chain is built from TRBV7-9 and TRBJ1-2, with D perhaps matching TRBD1 (6 bases). Germline V gene lookup returns CDR1 SEHNR and CDR2 FQNEAQ (reference sequence). Trimming pared 1 base from V and 4 bases from J, leaving 19 bases between. The CDR3 length is 17 residues. CDR3 sequence (DNA): TGTGCCAGCAGCTTAGGAGCAGGGGACATTGTTTCCTATGGCTACACCTTC. Amino acids: CASSLGAGDIVSYGYTF.

This rearrangement joins TRBV28 to TRBJ1-1, with TRBD1 identical over 8 bases. The V gene end was trimmed by 1 base and the J gene end by 1 base; junction bases not matched to a gene: 2. The CDR3 totals 15 residues. Germline lookup yields CDR1 MDHEN and CDR2 SYDVKM. The CDR3 loop is CASSLLGTGNTEAFF. Written as DNA, the CDR3 is TGTGCCAGCAGTTTATTAGGGACAGGGAACACTGAAGCTTTCTTT.

In its sample, this clone was seen a few times. The chain has TRBV18 and TRBJ1-6; 8 bases fit TRBD1. The CDR3 is 16 amino acids. J was trimmed by 10 bases and V by 2 bases; bases with no gene match: 10. CDR1 and CDR2 from the germline V gene are KGHSH and LQKENI. The CDR3 loop reads CASSPKGAGGESPLHF. The CDR3 nucleotides are TGTGCCAGCTCACCAAAGGGAGCAGGGGGCGAATCACCCCTCCACTTT. Based on the CDR3 plus reference TRBV18 and TRBJ1-6, the full variable domain is NAGVMQNPRHLVRRRGQEARLRCSPMKGHSHVYWYRQLPEEGLKFMVYLQKENIIDESGMPKERFSAEFPKEGPSILRIQQVVRGDSAAYFCASSPKGAGGESPLHFGNGTRLTVT.

V and J are TRBV7-2 and TRBJ2-7; the D is unclear. Trimming took off 6 bases at V and 7 bases at J, with 10 bases between the two ends. The CDR3 totals 11 residues. Per germline, CDR1 SGHTA and CDR2 FQGNSA. The CDR3 spells CASSPMWEQYF. Here the CDR3 DNA reads TGTGCCAGCAGTCCTATGTGGGAGCAGTACTTC.

The chain links TRBV6-5 to TRBJ2-3, with D tentatively TRBD1 (5 bases). This CDR3 has 15 residues. The V end lost 6 bases, the J end lost 0 bases, and 13 bases lay between the germline ends. Germline CDR1 reads MNHEY; CDR2 reads SVGAGI. This chain's CDR3 is CASRATGDSTDTQYF. CDR3 DNA sequence: TGTGCCAGCAGGGCCACAGGAGATAGCACAGATACGCAGTATTTT.

This clone was found once. CDR3 loop: CASSPGYREETQYF. The DNA for the CDR3 is TGTGCCAGCTCACCAGGATACCGGGAAGAGACCCAGTACTTC. The chain has TRBV18 and TRBJ2-5, with no clear D. The CDR3 contains 14 residues. Trimming removed 2 bases at V and 3 bases at J, with 10 bases between. Germline V gene data show CDR1 as KGHSH and CDR2 as LQKENI. Drawing the rest from reference TRBV18 and TRBJ2-5, the complete variable domain is NAGVMQNPRHLVRRRGQEARLRCSPMKGHSHVYWYRQLPEEGLKFMVYLQKENIIDESGMPKERFSAEFPKEGPSILRIQQVVRGDSAAYFCASSPGYREETQYFGPGTRLLVL.

This chain connects TRBV19 to TRBJ2-2; 8 bases fit TRBD1. V dropped 0 bases and J dropped 0; count of bases not matched to a gene: 6. CDR3 length: 18 amino acids. Germline loops: CDR1 LNHDA, CDR2 SQIVND (reference sequence). This chain's CDR3 is CASSIDQDRATNTGELFF. DNA for the CDR3: TGTGCCAGTAGTATAGATCAGGACAGGGCAACGAACACCGGGGAGCTGTTTTTT.

The chain joins TRBV6-6 to TRBJ2-7; D is possibly TRBD1 (6 bases). CDR3 length: 13 amino acids. V was shortened by 2 bases and J by 3 bases, with 8 bases between the two germline ends. The germline CDR1 and CDR2 sequences are MNHNY and SVGAGI (reference sequence). The CDR3 here is CASSYRTVYEQYF. In nucleotides, the CDR3 is TGTGCCAGCAGTTACAGGACAGTCTACGAGCAGTACTTC.

The chain has TRBV6-1 and TRBJ2-6, with 7 bases identical to TRBD2. Germline CDR1 and CDR2: MNHNS and SASEGT. This CDR3 region has 15 residues. V lost 6 bases to trimming and J lost 2 bases; unmatched junction nucleotides: 4. In nucleotides, the CDR3 is TGTGCCAGCAGCCCTGGGAGGGCTGGGGCCAACGTCCTGACTTTC. Amino acids: CASSPGRAGANVLTF.

V usage is TRBV9 and J usage is TRBJ2-1, with 8 bases aligning to TRBD2. From germline, CDR1 is SGDLS and CDR2 YYNGEE. The CDR3 runs to 15 residues. J gave up 3 bases and V 0 bases, and 2 bases lay outside the gene matches. The CDR3 loop is CASSVGSGNYNEQFF. In nucleotides, the CDR3 is TGTGCCAGCAGCGTAGGTAGCGGGAACTACAATGAGCAGTTCTTC.

The chain has TRBV25-1 and TRBJ2-4, with D perhaps matching TRBD1 (5 bases). The germline V and J ends were trimmed by 3 bases and 0 bases, with 6 bases remaining between them. Per germline, CDR1 MGHDK and CDR2 SYGVNS. CDR3 size: 14 residues. Written as DNA, the CDR3 is TGTGCCAGCAGTGAGGGGCTAGCCAAAAACATTCAGTACTTC. It yields the protein CASSEGLAKNIQYF.